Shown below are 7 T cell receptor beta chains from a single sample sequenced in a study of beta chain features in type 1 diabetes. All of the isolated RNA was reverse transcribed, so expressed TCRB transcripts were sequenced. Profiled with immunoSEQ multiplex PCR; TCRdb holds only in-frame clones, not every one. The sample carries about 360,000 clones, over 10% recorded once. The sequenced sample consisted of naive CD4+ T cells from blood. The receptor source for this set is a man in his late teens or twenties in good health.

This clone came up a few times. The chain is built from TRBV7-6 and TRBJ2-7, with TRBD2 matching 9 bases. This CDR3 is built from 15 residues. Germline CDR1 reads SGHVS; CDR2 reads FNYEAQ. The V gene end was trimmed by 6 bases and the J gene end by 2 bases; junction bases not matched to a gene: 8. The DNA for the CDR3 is TGTGCCAGCAGTGCGAGCGGGAGGCCGACCTACGAGCAGTACTTC. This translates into CASSASGRPTYEQYF.

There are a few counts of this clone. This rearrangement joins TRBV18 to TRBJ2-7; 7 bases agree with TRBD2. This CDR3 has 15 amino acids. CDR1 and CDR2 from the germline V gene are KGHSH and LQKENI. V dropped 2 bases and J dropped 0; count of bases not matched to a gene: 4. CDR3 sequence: CASSPVRGSSYEQYF. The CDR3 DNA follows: TGTGCCAGCTCACCAGTCCGCGGGAGCTCCTACGAGCAGTACTTC.

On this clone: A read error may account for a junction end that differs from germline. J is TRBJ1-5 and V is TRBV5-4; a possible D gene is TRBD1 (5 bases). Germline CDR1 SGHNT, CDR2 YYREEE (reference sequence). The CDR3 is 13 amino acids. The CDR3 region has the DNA TGCGCCAGCAGCCCGGGGGGGGATCAGCCCCAGCATTTT. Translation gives CASSPGGDQPQHF.

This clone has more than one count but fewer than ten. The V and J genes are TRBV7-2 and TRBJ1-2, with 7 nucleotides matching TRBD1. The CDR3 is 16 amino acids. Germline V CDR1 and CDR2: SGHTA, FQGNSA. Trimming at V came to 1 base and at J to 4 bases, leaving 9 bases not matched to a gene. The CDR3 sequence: CASSLDEGARGYGYTF. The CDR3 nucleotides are TGTGCCAGCAGCTTAGACGAGGGGGCGCGTGGCTATGGCTACACCTTC.

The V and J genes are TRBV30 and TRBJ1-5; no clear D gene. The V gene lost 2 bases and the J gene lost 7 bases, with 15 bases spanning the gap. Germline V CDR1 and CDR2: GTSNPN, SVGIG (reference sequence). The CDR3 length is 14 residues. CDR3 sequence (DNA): TGTGCCTGGAGTTGGGTGGATGAGGGACAGCCCCAGCATTTT. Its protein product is CAWSWVDEGQPQHF.

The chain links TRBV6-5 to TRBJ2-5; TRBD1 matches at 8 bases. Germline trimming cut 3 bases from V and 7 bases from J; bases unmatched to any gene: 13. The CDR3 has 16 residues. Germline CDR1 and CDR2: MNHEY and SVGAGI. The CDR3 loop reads CASSYSILQGAVTQYF. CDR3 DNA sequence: TGTGCCAGCAGTTATTCGATCCTCCAGGGGGCAGTGACCCAGTACTTC.

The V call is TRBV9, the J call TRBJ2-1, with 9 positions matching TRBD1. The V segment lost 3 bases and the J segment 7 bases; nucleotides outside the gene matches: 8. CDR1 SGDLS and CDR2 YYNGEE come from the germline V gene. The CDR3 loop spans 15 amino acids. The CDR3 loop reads CASSARDRVLNEQFF. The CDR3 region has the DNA TGTGCCAGCAGCGCCCGGGACAGGGTCTTGAATGAGCAGTTCTTC.